Given below is one TCR beta chain in context. The antigen is not known. Assay: immunoSEQ multiplex PCR; the TCRdb copy retains only in-frame clones and omits some. The top ten hold about 1.5% of the sample, which has roughly 700,000 clones, about 89% seen once. This specimen belongs to a study of Ad26.COV2.S vaccination and SARS-CoV-2 variants. Study information: Each vaccinee took Ad26.COV2.S intramuscularly, once or twice 56 days apart.

Study-level findings and limits: People who got the vaccine had more spike-specific TCR breadth than people who got placebo.

Treatment given: about 20 received Ad26.COV2.S at low or high dose, single or two shots; 5 received placebo; per-sample allocation not given. The samples were gathered on day 63 after the first injection of vaccine or placebo. Donation came from an adult in Boston who was aged 18-55 years. Germline values: CDR1 WSHSY, CDR2 SAAADI. This CDR3 spans 14 amino acids. The V end lost 7 bases, the J end lost 2 bases, and 13 bases lay between the germline ends. This clonotype was obtained from a person between 18 and 59 years old who received the Ad26.COV2.S COVID-19 vaccine or a placebo. The chain combines TRBV10-2 with TRBJ2-3; D is undetermined. The material sequenced was peripheral blood, taken in a trial of Ad26.COV2.S vaccine versus placebo. The CDR3 loop is CASKASATTDTQYF. CDR3 bases: TGCGCCAGCAAGGCCAGTGCCACCACAGATACGCAGTATTTT.